The source of this T cell receptor beta chain is a study of OX40 agonist ivuxolimab in advanced cancers. For context, the study as a whole: Ivuxolimab was an agonistic, fully human IgG2 monoclonal antibody directed against OX40 (CD134), a costimulatory receptor. Peripheral TCRbeta sequencing was intended to test whether TCR sequence diversity was altered and clonal T-cell expansion was caused by ivuxolimab. In the dose-escalation cohort, around 80% of patients were male, and the mean age was around 65 years with a range of roughly 20 to 80. The paper covers the monotherapy dose-escalation part of the phase I ivuxolimab trial, which included N ≈ 57 patients. Intravenous ivuxolimab was administered to patients every 2 weeks at six dose levels: 0.01, 0.1, 0.3, 1.5, 3 and 10 mg/kg. Of the roughly 52 dose-escalation patients, hepatocellular carcinoma was present in about 20, melanoma in some 15, renal cell carcinoma in 9 and head and neck cancer in 9. Patients were allowed to have had prior anti-PD-1, anti-PD-L1 or anti-CTLA-4 therapy, and more than 30% of the dose-escalation patients had previously received checkpoint inhibitors. Partial responses occurred in three dose-escalation patients: two with cutaneous melanoma and one with hepatocellular carcinoma. The full study reports these points: The antigen specificity of the peripheral T cells that underwent clonal expansion was not determined. At doses of 0.1 to 3.0 mg/kg, clonal expansion of both CD4+ and CD8+ T cells in blood was seen between baseline and week 6. In the 0.1-3.0 mg/kg groups, partial responders were among the patients with the lowest normalized peripheral clonal expansion, particularly in CD8+ T cells. Low levels of normalized T-cell clonal expansion were also seen in some patients who did not respond. On average, CD8+ T cells showed more expanded clones than CD4+ T cells after ivuxolimab.

Genomic DNA was extracted from sorted cells for sequencing of the TCRbeta CDR3 region. TCRbeta CDR3 regions were sequenced using the immunoSEQ Assay. The table comes from immuneACCESS by way of TCRdb, which keeps in-frame sequences with V and J called. Part of the clones is missing from these tables; in studies checked, under half for an unresolved V gene and the rest for unknown reasons. For this sample there are 72,000 or so clones; 80% appear just once. 0.95% to 1.5% of the sample goes to the ten largest clones. This clone was detected only once. No cognate antigen has been identified for it. No much larger clone exists at a distance of one base, and base qualities are not known. V and J lose 3 bases and 3 bases, and a span of 6 bases separates them. In the germline V gene, CDR1 corresponds to SGHTA and CDR2 to FQGNSA. The CDR3 runs 12 amino acids, cysteine and phenylalanine included. Kept here is only the CDR3 DNA, which spans 36 bases and is read in frame from base 1.

The trial excluded patients who had a history of autoimmune disease or were on systemic immunosuppression. In every dose cohort, peripheral blood was drawn for TCR sequencing at baseline, cycle 4 day 1, and cycle 7 day 1. The samples were drawn from a first-in-human, open-label, multicenter phase I dose-escalation trial of ivuxolimab. Adults with locally advanced or metastatic head and neck squamous cell, hepatocellular, melanoma or renal cell carcinoma were enrolled in the trial. Before TCR sequencing, CD4+ and CD8+ T cells were separately sorted from peripheral blood. This specimen was CD4+ or CD8+ T cells sorted from blood, taken in a trial of the OX40 agonist ivuxolimab. The sequence joins TRBV7-2 to TRBJ2-7; no D gene is confidently identified. This receptor was identified in an adult with an advanced solid tumor such as melanoma, head and neck, liver or kidney cancer. The DNA reads TGTGCCAGCAGCTTGTACAGCTACGAGCAGTACTTC. The encoded protein is CASSLYSYEQYF.